This T cell receptor (beta chain) emerged from a study of neurological immune-mediated disorders. TCRdb re-called the 5' RACE reads through MiXCR, storing one row per CDR3 protein. The sample lists over 55,000 distinct CDR3 sequences; 8.5% to 10% were seen once. Time point indicated: longitudinal time-point 2. Individuals who volunteered at a blood bank located in Maryland, USA, made up the group of healthy controls. The CDR3 totals 16 residues. The V and J ends lost 0 bases and 8 bases respectively, with 17 bases between them. Germline V gene data show CDR1 as SGHKS and CDR2 as YYEKEE (reference sequence). Many counts were recorded for this clonotype. Its cognate antigen is unknown. General observations from the study: Patients with HTLV-1-associated myelopathy had the highest level of TCR clonal expansion, whereas patients with multiple sclerosis had the lowest level, falling beneath the level found in healthy controls.

The chain uses TRBV5-5 and TRBJ1-4; TRBD1 is a possible D gene (5 bases). The specimen sequenced was PBMCs. This clonotype originated in a man younger than 40 in good health. CDR3 bases: TGTGCCAGCAGCTTGGGGGCCGGGGCACCGGACGAAAAACTGTTTTTT. Translated: CASSLGAGAPDEKLFF.